These 20 T cell receptor beta chains were sequenced from one sample in a study of cytomegalovirus exposure and HLA in healthy donors. It was with 60 Vbeta and 13 Jbeta primers that the PCR ran. Measured with immunoSEQ multiplex PCR; TCRdb has only the in-frame clones, and not every one. The repertoire holds 35,000 to 45,000 clones, with roughly half as singletons. The sequenced sample consisted of PBMCs. These TCRs come from a human donor in good health.

This chain joins TRBV11-2 and TRBJ1-2; 7 bases are a match to TRBD1. With V trimmed by 0 bases and J by 5 bases, 6 bases remained unmatched. Germline V gives CDR1 SGHAT, CDR2 FQNNGV. The CDR3 consists of 15 residues. The CDR3 DNA reads TGTGCCAGCAGCTTAGAGGGGACAGTTATTTATGGCTACACCTTC. Translated, it gives CASSLEGTVIYGYTF.

This rearrangement joins TRBV6-5 to TRBJ2-2; 14 bases match TRBD2. The CDR3 contains 16 residues. The V segment lost 4 bases and the J segment 7 bases; nucleotides outside the gene matches: 5. Germline values: CDR1 MNHEY, CDR2 SVGAGI. The CDR3 sequence: CASSSPTSGRVGELFF. For the CDR3, the DNA is TGTGCCAGCAGTTCACCGACTAGCGGGAGGGTCGGGGAGCTGTTTTTT.

The chain combines TRBV7-9 with TRBJ2-7; 11 bases are shared with TRBD2. With V trimmed by 4 bases and J by 3 bases, 5 bases remained unmatched. Germline V gene lookup returns CDR1 SEHNR and CDR2 FQNEAQ (reference sequence). The CDR3 consists of 15 residues. The CDR3 DNA is TGTGCCAGCAGCTCTCTAGCGGGGGGAATCTACGAGCAGTACTTC. Amino acid sequence: CASSSLAGGIYEQYF. The whole variable domain, remainder taken from reference TRBV7-9 and TRBJ2-7, is DTGVSQNPRHKITKRGQNVTFRCDPISEHNRLYWYRQTLGQGPEFLTYFQNEAQLEKSRLLSDRFSAERPKGSFSTLEIQRTEQGDSAMYLCASSSLAGGIYEQYFGPGTRLTVT.

This rearrangement joins TRBV5-4 to TRBJ2-3, with 8 bases matching TRBD1. Trimming at V came to 1 base and at J to 0 bases, leaving 1 base not matched to a gene. This CDR3 contains 15 residues. Germline lookup yields CDR1 SGHNT and CDR2 YYREEE (reference sequence). The CDR3 loop is CASSLQGASTDTQYF. In nucleotides, the CDR3 is TGTGCCAGCAGCTTGCAGGGGGCGAGCACAGATACGCAGTATTTT.

The chain employs TRBV5-1 and TRBJ2-1, with D possibly matching TRBD1 (6 bases). Trimming took 1 base from V and 7 from J, leaving 15 bases between them. CDR3 length: 15 residues. Per the germline V gene, CDR1 is SGHRS and CDR2 is YFSETQ. This CDR3 is CASSLSRGARNEQFF. The CDR3 DNA sequence: TGCGCCAGCAGCTTGTCCAGGGGCGCGAGAAATGAGCAGTTCTTC.

Only a few counts were recorded for this clone. The genes are TRBV29-1 and TRBJ1-1; 12 nucleotides match TRBD1. Germline CDR1 SQVTM, CDR2 ANQGSEA. This CDR3 has 14 residues. Trimming at V came to 6 bases and at J to 2 bases, leaving 4 bases not matched to a gene. The chain's CDR3 is CSVGDRGLNTEAFF. CDR3 in DNA: TGCAGCGTGGGGGACAGGGGGCTAAACACTGAAGCTTTCTTT.

As regards this clone: Germline and junction disagree at one end, which may indicate a read error. The chain carries TRBV6-1 and TRBJ1-1; D remains ambiguous. Germline V CDR1 and CDR2: MNHNS, SASEGT. This CDR3 is 12 amino acids long. DNA for the CDR3: TGTGCCAGCAGTCGACCCGGGCTTGGGGAGGTCTTT. This encodes CASSRPGLGEVF.

This clone was counted a few times. This chain uses TRBV6-1 with TRBJ2-7, with 12 bases fitting TRBD2. V shed 10 bases, J shed 4 bases, and the junction held 8 bases outside the gene matches. There are 14 residues in the CDR3. CDR1 and CDR2 (germline): MNHNS, SASEGT. The CDR3 DNA sequence: TGTGCCACCGACCCTAGCGGGAGGGTATACGAGCAGTACTTC. This codes for CATDPSGRVYEQYF.

The V gene is TRBV6-6, the J gene TRBJ2-7; TRBD1 matches at 10 bases. The CDR3 extends over 15 amino acids. Germline V gene sequence: CDR1 MNHNY, CDR2 SVGAGI (reference sequence). Germline trimming cut 2 bases from V and 6 bases from J; bases unmatched to any gene: 7. In DNA, the CDR3 is TGTGCCAGCAGTTACGAGGCGGGGACAGGGGTCGAGCAGTACTTC. Translated: CASSYEAGTGVEQYF.

The genes are TRBV29-1 and TRBJ2-1; TRBD2 matches at 7 bases. Germline values: CDR1 SQVTM, CDR2 ANQGSEA. CDR3 length equals 15 residues. J lost 0 bases, V lost 8 bases, and 10 bases had no gene match. DNA of the CDR3: TGCAGCTGGGGGGGTCGTGCGAGCTCCTACAATGAGCAGTTCTTC. Protein: CSWGGRASSYNEQFF.

The V gene is TRBV5-1, the J gene TRBJ2-1; TRBD1 might be the D (5 bases). The CDR3 contains 14 residues. Between the trimmed V and J ends, which lost 5 bases and 3 bases, there was a span of 12 bases. CDR1 is SGHRS, CDR2 YFSETQ, per germline. In DNA form, the CDR3 reads TGCGCCAGCAGTTGGGGCAATAGCTACAATGAGCAGTTCTTC. It specifies CASSWGNSYNEQFF.

The chain carries TRBV7-9 and TRBJ1-1; D may be TRBD1 (6 bases). The CDR3 spans 12 residues. Trimming stripped 5 bases from V and 3 bases from J, with 7 bases between. The germline V gene has CDR1 SEHNR and CDR2 FQNEAQ (reference sequence). The CDR3 DNA is TGTGCCAGCAGCCAGGGGTACACTGAAGCTTTCTTT. This codes for CASSQGYTEAFF.

The chain uses TRBV15 and TRBJ1-4; D gene unclear. Germline assignment: CDR1 LNHNV and CDR2 YYDKDF (reference sequence). The CDR3 has 14 amino acids. Trimming stripped 2 bases from V and 8 bases from J, with 12 bases between. The CDR3 region is CATSRNVGGEKLFF. The CDR3 nucleotides read TGTGCCACCAGCAGAAACGTCGGAGGGGAAAAACTGTTTTTT.

This clone was counted between two and nine times. The chain couples TRBV6-6 to TRBJ2-7; D is perhaps TRBD1 (5 bases). This CDR3 has 13 amino acids. The germline V gene has CDR1 MNHNY and CDR2 SVGAGI (reference sequence). Trimming left V 2 bases short and J 3 bases short, with 8 bases between. The CDR3 spells CASSYNRNYEQYF. CDR3 sequence (DNA): TGTGCCAGCAGTTACAACAGGAACTACGAGCAGTACTTC.

This clone was seen a single time. The rearrangement uses TRBV18 and TRBJ1-2; D unresolved. V gave up 0 bases and J gave up 6 bases, with 14 bases separating them. The CDR3 runs 15 residues. Germline CDR1 reads KGHSH; CDR2 reads LQKENI. The CDR3 sequence: CASSPPLEGGHGYTF. In nucleotides, the CDR3 is TGTGCCAGCTCACCACCGTTGGAGGGCGGGCATGGCTACACCTTC.

This chain uses TRBV7-2 with TRBJ2-2; 11 bases align to TRBD2. From germline, CDR1 is SGHTA and CDR2 FQGNSA. The junction had 7 bases not matched to a gene; V was cut back by 4 bases and J by 6 bases. This CDR3 has 16 amino acids. The DNA for the CDR3 is TGTGCCAGCAGCTCCCAACCGGGACTAGCGGCCGGGGAGCTGTTTTTT. Protein: CASSSQPGLAAGELFF.

The chain combines TRBV15 with TRBJ2-1; 7 nucleotides align to TRBD2. Germline V gene lookup returns CDR1 LNHNV and CDR2 YYDKDF (reference sequence). The CDR3 runs to 13 residues. V was clipped by 0 bases and J by 15 bases; unmatched bases: 8. The CDR3 loop reads CATSRDPGEGRFF. CDR3 nucleotide sequence: TGTGCCACCAGCAGAGATCCCGGGGAGGGAAGGTTCTTC. Supplemented by reference TRBV15 and TRBJ2-1, the full variable domain reads DAMVIQNPRYQVTQFGKPVTLSCSQTLNHNVMYWYQQKSSQAPKLLFHYYDKDFNNEADTPDNFQSRRPNTSFCFLDIRSPGLGDTAMYLCATSRDPGEGRFFGPGTRLTVL.

The rearrangement joins TRBV7-6 to TRBJ1-5, with TRBD1 matching 7 bases. This CDR3 has 18 amino acids. The J segment lost 5 bases and the V segment lost 0 bases, leaving 13 bases of the junction unmatched. CDR1 SGHVS and CDR2 FNYEAQ come from the germline V gene. The CDR3 DNA follows: TGTGCCAGCAGCTTAGCCCCCAGGGGGAGCAAAAAGGATCAGCCCCAGCATTTT. It specifies CASSLAPRGSKKDQPQHF.

This clone occurred once. V gene TRBV6-5 combines with J gene TRBJ2-2; 11 bases are shared with TRBD2. Losses at the gene ends were 7 bases for V and 3 bases for J; bases not matched to a gene: 1. This CDR3 is 14 amino acids long. Per the germline V gene, CDR1 is MNHEY and CDR2 is SVGAGI. CDR3 sequence (DNA): TGTGCCAGCACGACTAGCGGGGACACCGGGGAGCTGTTTTTT. As protein: CASTTSGDTGELFF.

This chain joins TRBV7-2 and TRBJ2-7; D remains unclear. Germline V gene lookup returns CDR1 SGHTA and CDR2 FQGNSA. Trimming removed 2 bases from V and 2 bases from J, with 7 bases in between. This CDR3 has 13 residues. The CDR3 sequence: CASSLPSTYEQYF. The CDR3 nucleotides read TGTGCCAGCAGCTTACCGTCTACCTACGAGCAGTACTTC. The full variable domain, rest sourced from reference TRBV7-2 and TRBJ2-7, is GAGVSQSPSNKVTEKGKDVELRCDPISGHTALYWYRQSLGQGLEFLIYFQGNSAPDKSGLPSDRFSAERTGGSVSTLTIQRTQQEDSAVYLCASSLPSTYEQYFGPGTRLTVT.